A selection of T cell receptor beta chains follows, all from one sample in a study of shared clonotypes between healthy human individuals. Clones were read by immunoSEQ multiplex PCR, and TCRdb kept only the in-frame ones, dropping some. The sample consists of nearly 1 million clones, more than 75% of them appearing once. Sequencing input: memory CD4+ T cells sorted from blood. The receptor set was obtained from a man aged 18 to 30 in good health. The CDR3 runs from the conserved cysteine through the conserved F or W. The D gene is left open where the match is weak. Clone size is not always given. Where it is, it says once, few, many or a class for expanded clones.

CASSFLGGASNEKLFF,TGTGCCAGCAGTTTCCTCGGGGGCGCGAGTAATGAAAAACTGTTTTTT,.,16,.,TRBJ1-4,TRBV28
CASSRDRGIHEQYF,TGTGCCAGCAGCCGGGACAGGGGAATCCACGAGCAGTACTTC,.,14,TRBD1,TRBJ2-7,TRBV6-8
CASSKVKTVSYNEQFF,TGTGCCAGTAGTAAAGTAAAGACAGTCTCCTACAATGAGCAGTTCTTC,.,16,.,TRBJ2-1,TRBV19
CASSQRLGSSYEQYF,TGCGCCAGCAGCCAGCGACTAGGAAGCTCCTACGAGCAGTACTTC,.,15,.,TRBJ2-7,TRBV4-3
CASSLWQGGYGYTF,TGTGCCAGCAGTTTGTGGCAGGGCGGCTATGGCTACACCTTC,.,14,.,TRBJ1-2,TRBV28
CASSVTGLGETQYF,TGTGCCAGCAGCGTAACCGGGCTCGGAGAGACCCAGTACTTC,few,14,.,TRBJ2-5,TRBV9
CASREGVSSYNEQFF,TGTGCCAGCAGGGAAGGGGTGAGCTCCTACAATGAGCAGTTCTTC,few,15,.,TRBJ2-1,TRBV6-8
CASSPRIITSTDTQYF,TGTGCCAGCAGCCCGCGTATAATTACTAGCACAGATACGCAGTATTTT,.,16,.,TRBJ2-3,TRBV5-4
CASSLESGGYGYTF,TGTGCCAGCAGCTTGGAATCCGGAGGGTATGGCTACACCTTC,.,14,.,TRBJ1-2,TRBV5-4
CASSLRNQPQHF,TGTGCCAGCAGCTTACGGAATCAGCCCCAGCATTTT,.,12,.,TRBJ1-5,TRBV28
CAISQSDLPGQGYEQYF,TGTGCCATCAGTCAGTCCGACCTTCCGGGACAGGGTTACGAGCAGTACTTC,.,17,TRBD1,TRBJ2-7,TRBV10-3
CASSSPGRNSRQPQHF,TGTGCCAGCAGTTCCCCGGGGCGCAATTCACGTCAGCCCCAGCATTTT,once,16,.,TRBJ1-5,TRBV28
CASSPQGAWGNEQFF,TGCGCCAGCAGCCCCCAGGGGGCATGGGGGAATGAGCAGTTCTTC,.,15,TRBD1,TRBJ2-1,TRBV5-1
CASRARAKQETQYF,TGTGCCAGCAGAGCAAGGGCGAAACAAGAGACCCAGTACTTC,.,14,.,TRBJ2-5,TRBV7-9
CASSQVPLDHTDTQYF,TGCGCCAGCAGCCAAGTCCCTCTCGACCACACAGATACGCAGTATTTT,.,16,.,TRBJ2-3,TRBV4-1
CSVENGDSWAFF,TGCAGCGTTGAAAACGGGGACAGTTGGGCTTTCTTT,.,12,TRBD1,TRBJ1-1,TRBV29-1
CASSQGAGTGVITQYF,TGCGCCAGCAGCCAGGGAGCCGGGACAGGGGTAATTACCCAGTACTTC,.,16,TRBD1,TRBJ2-5,TRBV4-1
CSAPGTYGYTF,TGCAGTGCCCCAGGGACCTATGGCTACACCTTC,few,11,.,TRBJ1-2,TRBV20-1
CATEGLAGADTQYF,TGTGCCACCGAGGGACTAGCGGGGGCAGATACGCAGTATTTT,.,14,TRBD2,TRBJ2-3,TRBV2
CASSHDRAGGYTF,TGTGCCAGCAGCCACGACAGAGCGGGCGGCTACACCTTC,.,13,.,TRBJ1-2,TRBV27
CASSSQGASSYEQYF,TGCGCCAGCAGCTCACAGGGGGCGAGCTCCTACGAGCAGTACTTC,.,15,TRBD1,TRBJ2-7,TRBV5-1
CASSLTGGQETQYF,TGTGCCAGCAGTCTTACGGGGGGCCAAGAGACCCAGTACTTC,.,14,TRBD2,TRBJ2-5,TRBV2
CASSEGQNYGYTF,TGTGCCAGCAGCGAAGGACAGAACTATGGCTACACCTTC,many,13,.,TRBJ1-2,TRBV5-6
CASRGQGNQPQHF,TGTGCCAGCAGGGGACAGGGCAATCAGCCCCAGCATTTT,.,13,TRBD1,TRBJ1-5,TRBV6-6
CASSKDSNTEAFF,TGTGCCAGCAGTAAAGACAGCAACACTGAAGCTTTCTTT,.,13,.,TRBJ1-1,TRBV7-2
CASSTKTGGVTEAFF,TGTGCCAGCAGCACCAAGACAGGCGGTGTCACTGAAGCTTTCTTT,.,15,.,TRBJ1-1,TRBV5-6
CASSQGRTSGTYNEQFF,TGTGCCAGCAGCCAAGGCCGGACTAGCGGAACCTACAATGAGCAGTTCTTC,.,17,TRBD2,TRBJ2-1,TRBV14
CASSIRASQGYTF,TGTGCCAGTAGTATAAGGGCCTCCCAGGGCTACACCTTC,.,13,.,TRBJ1-2,TRBV19
CASMSSVLDTEAFF,TGTGCCAGCATGAGTTCGGTGTTGGACACTGAAGCTTTCTTT,.,14,.,TRBJ1-1,TRBV25-1
CASGGLSSYEQYF,TGTGCCAGCGGGGGGTTAAGCTCCTACGAGCAGTACTTC,.,13,.,TRBJ2-7,TRBV2
CASSQDSVPTGELFF,TGCGCCAGCAGCCAAGATTCGGTCCCCACCGGGGAGCTGTTTTTT,.,15,.,TRBJ2-2,TRBV4-1
CASSSGSSGNTIYF,TGTGCCAGCAGTTCAGGTAGCTCTGGAAACACCATATATTTT,.,14,.,TRBJ1-3,TRBV27
CASSPRNEVTNTEAFF,TGTGCCAGCAGCCCCCGAAACGAGGTGACGAACACTGAAGCTTTCTTT,.,16,.,TRBJ1-1,TRBV7-9
CASSILSGGVLGGELFF,TGTGCCAGTAGTATCTTGAGCGGGGGAGTCCTTGGCGGGGAGCTGTTTTTT,.,17,TRBD2,TRBJ2-2,TRBV19
CASSESRNSPLHF,TGCGCCAGCAGTGAGTCTAGAAATTCACCCCTCCACTTT,.,13,.,TRBJ1-6,TRBV10-1
CASSQDYGPQVAQYF,TGCGCCAGCAGCCAAGATTACGGCCCTCAGGTCGCGCAGTATTTT,.,15,.,TRBJ2-3,TRBV4-3
CASSMAGSGPNEQFF,TGTGCCAGTAGTATGGCGGGTAGCGGGCCTAATGAGCAGTTCTTC,once,15,TRBD2,TRBJ2-1,TRBV19
CAWSGGHTGELFF,TGTGCCTGGTCGGGGGGACACACCGGGGAGCTGTTTTTT,.,13,TRBD2,TRBJ2-2,TRBV30
CASTLWEGTQYF,TGTGCCAGCACCCTATGGGAGGGGACGCAGTATTTT,.,12,TRBD2,TRBJ2-3,TRBV7-9
CASSFGDRGELFF,TGCGCCAGCAGCTTCGGAGATAGGGGGGAGCTGTTTTTT,.,13,.,TRBJ2-2,TRBV5-1
CASSGVAVNTGELFF,TGTGCCAGCAGTGGCGTAGCGGTGAACACCGGGGAGCTGTTTTTT,.,15,.,TRBJ2-2,TRBV2
CAIRGTGDWTEAFF,TGTGCCATCAGGGGGACAGGGGATTGGACTGAAGCTTTCTTT,.,14,TRBD1,TRBJ1-1,TRBV10-3
CASSISRGENIQYF,TGTGCCAGTAGTATCTCGCGGGGTGAAAACATTCAGTACTTC,.,14,.,TRBJ2-4,TRBV19
CAWSVRRGGGYTF,TGTGCCTGGAGTGTACGTCGCGGCGGGGGCTACACCTTC,.,13,.,TRBJ1-2,TRBV30
CASRGTSLYEQFF,TGTGCCAGCAGGGGGACTAGCCTCTATGAGCAGTTCTTC,few,13,TRBD2,TRBJ2-1,TRBV6-1
CASSYVDKFYEQYF,TGTGCCAGCAGTTACGTCGACAAATTCTACGAGCAGTACTTC,.,14,.,TRBJ2-7,TRBV6-6
CASSPGAGAQQPQHF,TGCGCCAGCAGCCCTGGGGCAGGGGCCCAACAGCCCCAGCATTTT,.,15,.,TRBJ1-5,TRBV5-1
CAINRLGSTDTQYF,TGTGCCATCAACAGACTAGGGAGCACAGATACGCAGTATTTT,.,14,.,TRBJ2-3,TRBV10-3
CASTESGRGTDTQYF,TGTGCCAGCACAGAGAGCGGGCGAGGCACAGATACGCAGTATTTT,.,15,.,TRBJ2-3,TRBV4-2
CAATTGANVLTF,TGTGCCGCCACGACCGGGGCCAACGTCCTGACTTTC,.,12,.,TRBJ2-6,TRBV6-5
CASSLGTVNTEAFF,TGCGCCAGCAGCTTGGGGACGGTGAACACTGAAGCTTTCTTT,few,14,.,TRBJ1-1,TRBV5-1
CASSEDTLRGNEQFF,TGTGCCAGCAGTGAAGACACCCTCCGGGGCAATGAGCAGTTCTTC,.,15,.,TRBJ2-1,TRBV2
CASSLGTSDRTQYF,TGTGCCAGCAGCCTCGGGACTAGCGACCGCACGCAGTATTTT,.,14,TRBD2,TRBJ2-3,TRBV7-8
CASSPQGSTEAFF,TGTGCCAGCTCACCCCAGGGGAGCACTGAAGCTTTCTTT,.,13,.,TRBJ1-1,TRBV18